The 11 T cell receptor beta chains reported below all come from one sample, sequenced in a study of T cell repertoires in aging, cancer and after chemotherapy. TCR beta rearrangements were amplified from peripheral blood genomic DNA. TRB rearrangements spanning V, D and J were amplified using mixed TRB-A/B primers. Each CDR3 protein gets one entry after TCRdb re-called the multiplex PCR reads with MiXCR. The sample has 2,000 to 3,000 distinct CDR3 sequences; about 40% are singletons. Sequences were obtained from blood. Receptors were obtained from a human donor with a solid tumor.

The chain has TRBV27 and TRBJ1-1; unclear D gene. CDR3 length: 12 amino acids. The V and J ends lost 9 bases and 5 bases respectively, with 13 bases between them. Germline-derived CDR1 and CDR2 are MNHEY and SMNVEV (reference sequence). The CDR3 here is CASASGWTEAFF. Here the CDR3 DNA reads TGTGCCAGTGCTAGTGGATGGACTGAAGCTTTCTTT.

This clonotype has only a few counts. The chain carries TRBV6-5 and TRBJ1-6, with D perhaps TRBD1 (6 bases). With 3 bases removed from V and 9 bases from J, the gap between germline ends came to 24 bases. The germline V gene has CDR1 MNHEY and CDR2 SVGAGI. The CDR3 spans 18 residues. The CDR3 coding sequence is TGTGCCAGCAGTTATTCACAGGGTGGGCACAGGGTTGGTTCACCCCTCCACTTT. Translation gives CASSYSQGGHRVGSPLHF.

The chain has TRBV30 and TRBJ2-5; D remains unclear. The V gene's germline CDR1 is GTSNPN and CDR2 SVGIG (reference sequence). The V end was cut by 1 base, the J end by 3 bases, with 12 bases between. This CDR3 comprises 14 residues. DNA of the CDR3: TGTGCCTGGAGTGCACAACTTACTAAAGAGACCCAGTACTTC. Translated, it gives CAWSAQLTKETQYF.

CDR3 sequence (DNA): TGCGCCAGCAGCCAAGATTCGACAGGGGCGTGGAACACTGAAGCTTTCTTT. Protein: CASSQDSTGAWNTEAFF. J is TRBJ1-1 and V is TRBV4-3; 8 bases line up with TRBD1. The V gene's germline CDR1 is LGHNA and CDR2 YSLEER. The CDR3 runs to 17 residues. J gave up 1 base and V 0 bases, and 7 bases lay outside the gene matches.

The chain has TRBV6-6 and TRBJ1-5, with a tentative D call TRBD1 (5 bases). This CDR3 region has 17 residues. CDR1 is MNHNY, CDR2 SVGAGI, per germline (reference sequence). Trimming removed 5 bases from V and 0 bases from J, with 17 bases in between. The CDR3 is CASSQGRTIYSNQPQHF. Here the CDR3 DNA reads TGTGCCAGCAGTCAGGGACGGACGATTTATAGCAATCAGCCCCAGCATTTT.

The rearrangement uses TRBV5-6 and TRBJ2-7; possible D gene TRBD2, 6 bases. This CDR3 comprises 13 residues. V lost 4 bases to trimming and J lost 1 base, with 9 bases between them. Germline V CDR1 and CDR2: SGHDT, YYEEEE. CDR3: CASSPTRSYEQYF. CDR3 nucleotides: TGTGCCAGCAGCCCGACTAGGTCCTACGAGCAGTACTTC.

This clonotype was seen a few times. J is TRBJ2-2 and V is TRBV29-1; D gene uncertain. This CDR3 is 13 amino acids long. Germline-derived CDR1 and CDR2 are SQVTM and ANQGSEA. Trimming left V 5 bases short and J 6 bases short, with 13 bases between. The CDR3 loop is CSVRFGVSGELFF. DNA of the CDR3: TGCAGCGTTCGATTTGGAGTTTCCGGGGAGCTGTTTTTT.

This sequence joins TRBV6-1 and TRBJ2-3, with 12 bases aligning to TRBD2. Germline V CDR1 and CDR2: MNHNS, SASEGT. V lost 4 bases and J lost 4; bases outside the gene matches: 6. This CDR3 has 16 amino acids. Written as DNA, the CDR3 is TGTGCCAGCAGTGTTTCTAGCGGGAGGGCCTCAGATACGCAGTATTTT. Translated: CASSVSSGRASDTQYF.

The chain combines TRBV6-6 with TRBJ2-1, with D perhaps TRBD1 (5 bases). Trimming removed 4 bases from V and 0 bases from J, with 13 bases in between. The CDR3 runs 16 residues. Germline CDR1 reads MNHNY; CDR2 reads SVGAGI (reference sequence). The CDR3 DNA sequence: TGTGCCAGCAGTTCCCTCAGGGCCAGCTCCTACAATGAGCAGTTCTTC. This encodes CASSSLRASSYNEQFF.

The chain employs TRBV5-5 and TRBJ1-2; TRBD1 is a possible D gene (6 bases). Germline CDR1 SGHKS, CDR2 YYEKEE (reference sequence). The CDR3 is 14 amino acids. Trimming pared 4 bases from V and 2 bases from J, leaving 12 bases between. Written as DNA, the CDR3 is TGTGCCAGCAGCCCTAAGGGGGGGAACTATGGCTACACCTTC. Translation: CASSPKGGNYGYTF. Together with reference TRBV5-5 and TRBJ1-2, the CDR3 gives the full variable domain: DAGVTQSPTHLIKTRGQQVTLRCSPISGHKSVSWYQQVLGQGPQFIFQYYEKEERGRGNFPDRFSARQFPNYSSELNVNALLLGDSALYLCASSPKGGNYGYTFGSGTRLTVV.

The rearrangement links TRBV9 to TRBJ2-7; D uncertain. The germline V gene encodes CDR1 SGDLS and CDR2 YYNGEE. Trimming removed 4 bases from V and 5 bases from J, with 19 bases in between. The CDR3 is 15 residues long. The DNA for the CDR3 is TGTGCCAGCAGCCTATATCTGGACGTCCTGGACGAGCAGTACTTC. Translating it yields CASSLYLDVLDEQYF. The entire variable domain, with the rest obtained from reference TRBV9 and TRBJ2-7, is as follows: DSGVTQTPKHLITATGQRVTLRCSPRSGDLSVYWYQQSLDQGLQFLIQYYNGEERAKGNILERFSAQQFPDLHSELNLSSLELGDSALYFCASSLYLDVLDEQYFGPGTRLTVT.